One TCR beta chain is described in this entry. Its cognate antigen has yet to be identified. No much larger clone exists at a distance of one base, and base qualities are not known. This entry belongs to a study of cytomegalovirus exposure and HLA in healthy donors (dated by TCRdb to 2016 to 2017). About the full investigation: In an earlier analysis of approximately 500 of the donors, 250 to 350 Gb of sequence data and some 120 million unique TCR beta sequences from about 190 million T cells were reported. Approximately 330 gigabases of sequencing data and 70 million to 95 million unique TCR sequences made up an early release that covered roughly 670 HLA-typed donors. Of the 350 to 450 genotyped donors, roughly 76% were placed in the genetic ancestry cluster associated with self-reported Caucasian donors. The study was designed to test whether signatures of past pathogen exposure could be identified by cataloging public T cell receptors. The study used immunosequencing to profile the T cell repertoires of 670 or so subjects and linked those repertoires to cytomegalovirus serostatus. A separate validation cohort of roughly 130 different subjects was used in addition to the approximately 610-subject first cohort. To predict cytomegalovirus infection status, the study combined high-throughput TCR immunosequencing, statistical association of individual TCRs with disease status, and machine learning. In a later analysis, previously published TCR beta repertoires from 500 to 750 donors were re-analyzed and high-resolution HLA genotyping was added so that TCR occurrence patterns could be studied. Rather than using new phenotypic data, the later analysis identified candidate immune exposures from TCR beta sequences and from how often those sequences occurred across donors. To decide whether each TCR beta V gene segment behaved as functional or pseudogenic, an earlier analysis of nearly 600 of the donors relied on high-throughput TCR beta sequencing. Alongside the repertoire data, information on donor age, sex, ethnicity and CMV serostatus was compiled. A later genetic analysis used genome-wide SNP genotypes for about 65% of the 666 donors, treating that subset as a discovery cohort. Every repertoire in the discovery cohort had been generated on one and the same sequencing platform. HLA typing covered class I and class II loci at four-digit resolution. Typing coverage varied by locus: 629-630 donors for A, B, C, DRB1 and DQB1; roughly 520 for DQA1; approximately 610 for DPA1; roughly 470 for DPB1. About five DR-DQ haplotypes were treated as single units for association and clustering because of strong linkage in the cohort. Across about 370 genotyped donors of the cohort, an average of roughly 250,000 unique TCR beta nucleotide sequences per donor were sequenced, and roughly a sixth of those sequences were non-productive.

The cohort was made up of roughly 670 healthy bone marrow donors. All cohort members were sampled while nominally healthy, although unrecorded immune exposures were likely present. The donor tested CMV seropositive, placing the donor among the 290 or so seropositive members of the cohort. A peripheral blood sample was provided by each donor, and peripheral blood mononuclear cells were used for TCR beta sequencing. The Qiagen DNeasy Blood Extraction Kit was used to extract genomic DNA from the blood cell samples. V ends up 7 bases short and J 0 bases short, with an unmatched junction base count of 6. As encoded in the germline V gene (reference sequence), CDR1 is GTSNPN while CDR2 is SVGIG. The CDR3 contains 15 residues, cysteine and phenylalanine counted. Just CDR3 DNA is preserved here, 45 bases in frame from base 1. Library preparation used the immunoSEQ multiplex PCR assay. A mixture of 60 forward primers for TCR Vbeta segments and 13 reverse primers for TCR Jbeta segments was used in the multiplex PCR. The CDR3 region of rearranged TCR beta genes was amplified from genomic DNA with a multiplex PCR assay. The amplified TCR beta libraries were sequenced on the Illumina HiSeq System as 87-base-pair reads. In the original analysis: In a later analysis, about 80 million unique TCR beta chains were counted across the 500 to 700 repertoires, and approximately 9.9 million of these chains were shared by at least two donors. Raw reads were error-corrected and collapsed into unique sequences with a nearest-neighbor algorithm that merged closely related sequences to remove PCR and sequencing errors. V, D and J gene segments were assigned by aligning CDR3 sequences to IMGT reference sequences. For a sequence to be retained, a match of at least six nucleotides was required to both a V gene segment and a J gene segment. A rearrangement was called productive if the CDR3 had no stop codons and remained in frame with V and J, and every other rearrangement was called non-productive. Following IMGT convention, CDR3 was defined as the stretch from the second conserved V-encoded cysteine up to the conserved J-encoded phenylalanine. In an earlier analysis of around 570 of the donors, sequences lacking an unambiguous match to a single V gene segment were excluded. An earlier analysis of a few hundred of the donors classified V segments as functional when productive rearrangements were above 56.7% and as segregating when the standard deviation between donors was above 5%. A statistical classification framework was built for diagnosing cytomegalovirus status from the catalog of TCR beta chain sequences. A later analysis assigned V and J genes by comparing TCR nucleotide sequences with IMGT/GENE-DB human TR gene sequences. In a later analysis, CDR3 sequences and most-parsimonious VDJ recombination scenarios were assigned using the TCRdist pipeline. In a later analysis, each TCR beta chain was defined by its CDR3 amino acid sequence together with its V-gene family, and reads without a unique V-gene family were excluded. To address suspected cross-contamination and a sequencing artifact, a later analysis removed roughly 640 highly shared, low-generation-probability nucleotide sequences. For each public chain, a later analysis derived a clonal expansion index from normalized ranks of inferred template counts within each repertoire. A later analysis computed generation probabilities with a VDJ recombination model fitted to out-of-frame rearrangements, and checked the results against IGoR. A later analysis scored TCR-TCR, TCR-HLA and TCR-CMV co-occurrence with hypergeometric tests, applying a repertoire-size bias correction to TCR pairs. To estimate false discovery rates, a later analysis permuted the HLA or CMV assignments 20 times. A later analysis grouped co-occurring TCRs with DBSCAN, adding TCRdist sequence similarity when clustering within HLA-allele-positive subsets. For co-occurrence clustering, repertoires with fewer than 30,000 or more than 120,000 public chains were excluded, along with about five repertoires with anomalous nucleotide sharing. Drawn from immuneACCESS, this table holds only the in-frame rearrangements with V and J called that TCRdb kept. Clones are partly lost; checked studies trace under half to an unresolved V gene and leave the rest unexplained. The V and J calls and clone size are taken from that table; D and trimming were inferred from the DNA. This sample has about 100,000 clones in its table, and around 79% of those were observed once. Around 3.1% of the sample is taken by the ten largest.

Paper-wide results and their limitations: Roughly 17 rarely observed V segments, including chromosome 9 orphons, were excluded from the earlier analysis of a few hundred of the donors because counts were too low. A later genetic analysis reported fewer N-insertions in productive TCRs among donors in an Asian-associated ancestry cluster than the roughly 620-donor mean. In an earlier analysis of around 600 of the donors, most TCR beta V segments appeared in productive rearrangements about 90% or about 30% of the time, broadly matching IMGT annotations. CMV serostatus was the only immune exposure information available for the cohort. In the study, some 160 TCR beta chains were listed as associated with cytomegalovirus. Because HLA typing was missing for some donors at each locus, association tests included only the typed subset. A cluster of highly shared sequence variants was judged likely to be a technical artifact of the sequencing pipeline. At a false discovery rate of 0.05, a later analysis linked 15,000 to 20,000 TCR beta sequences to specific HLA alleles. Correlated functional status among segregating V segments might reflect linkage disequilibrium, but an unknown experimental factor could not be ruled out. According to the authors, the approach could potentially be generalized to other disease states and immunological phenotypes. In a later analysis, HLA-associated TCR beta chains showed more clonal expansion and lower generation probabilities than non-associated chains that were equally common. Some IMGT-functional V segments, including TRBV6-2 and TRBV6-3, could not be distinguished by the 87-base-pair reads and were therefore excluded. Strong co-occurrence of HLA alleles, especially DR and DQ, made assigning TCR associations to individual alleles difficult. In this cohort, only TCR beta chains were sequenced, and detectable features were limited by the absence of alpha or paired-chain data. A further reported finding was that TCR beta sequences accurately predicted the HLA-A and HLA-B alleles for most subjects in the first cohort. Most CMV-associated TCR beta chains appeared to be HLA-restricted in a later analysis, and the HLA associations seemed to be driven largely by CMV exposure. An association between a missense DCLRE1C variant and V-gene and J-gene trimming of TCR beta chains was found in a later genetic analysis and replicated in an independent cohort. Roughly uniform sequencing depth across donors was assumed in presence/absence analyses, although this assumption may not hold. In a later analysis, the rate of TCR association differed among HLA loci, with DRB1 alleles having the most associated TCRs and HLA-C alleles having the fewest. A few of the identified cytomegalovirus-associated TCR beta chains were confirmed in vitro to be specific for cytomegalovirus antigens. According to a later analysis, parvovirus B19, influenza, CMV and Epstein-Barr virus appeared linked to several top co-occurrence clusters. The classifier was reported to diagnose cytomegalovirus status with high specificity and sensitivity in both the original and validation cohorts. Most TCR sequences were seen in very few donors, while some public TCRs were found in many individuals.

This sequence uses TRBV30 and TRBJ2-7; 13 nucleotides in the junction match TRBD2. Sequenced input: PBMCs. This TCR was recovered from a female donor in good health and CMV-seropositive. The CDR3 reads CAYGLAGVGSYEQYF. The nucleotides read TGTGCCTATGGACTAGCGGGAGTGGGCTCCTACGAGCAGTACTTC.